Detailed here is one T cell receptor beta chain. This entry belongs to a study of metastatic and nonmetastatic thyroid tumors. Study-wide background: Blood and tumor or nodule tissue repertoires from malignant and benign thyroid patients were compared.

Per the original methods: CDR3 differences across clinicopathological groups were used to build a distant-metastasis classifier for papillary thyroid cancer. TCRdb reprocessed the PCR reads using MiXCR. The authors' filters were not applied to this entry. The data hold thousands of clones, with roughly a third observed a single time. Every patient was untreated before thyroid surgery. Input material: adjacent normal tissue. The sequence was collected from a female donor with papillary thyroid cancer or a benign thyroid nodule (not recorded which). Some clones in this sample may be carry-over from other donors' samples.

The CDR3 loop is CAWVQGPQNPNGYTF. In DNA form, the CDR3 reads TGTGCCTGGGTCCAAGGCCCTCAAAACCCAAACGGCTACACCTTC. V gene TRBV30 combines with J gene TRBJ1-2; D unresolved. Germline V gene data show CDR1 as GTSNPN and CDR2 as SVGIG (reference sequence). The germline V and J ends were trimmed by 5 bases and 8 bases, with 24 bases remaining between them. The CDR3 has 15 amino acids. The whole variable domain, remainder taken from reference TRBV30 and TRBJ1-2, is SQTIHQWPATLVQPVGSPLSLECTVEGTSNPNLYWYRQAAGRGLQLLFYSVGIGQISSEVPQNLSASRPQDRQFILSSKKLLLSDSGFYLCAWVQGPQNPNGYTFGSGTRLTVV.